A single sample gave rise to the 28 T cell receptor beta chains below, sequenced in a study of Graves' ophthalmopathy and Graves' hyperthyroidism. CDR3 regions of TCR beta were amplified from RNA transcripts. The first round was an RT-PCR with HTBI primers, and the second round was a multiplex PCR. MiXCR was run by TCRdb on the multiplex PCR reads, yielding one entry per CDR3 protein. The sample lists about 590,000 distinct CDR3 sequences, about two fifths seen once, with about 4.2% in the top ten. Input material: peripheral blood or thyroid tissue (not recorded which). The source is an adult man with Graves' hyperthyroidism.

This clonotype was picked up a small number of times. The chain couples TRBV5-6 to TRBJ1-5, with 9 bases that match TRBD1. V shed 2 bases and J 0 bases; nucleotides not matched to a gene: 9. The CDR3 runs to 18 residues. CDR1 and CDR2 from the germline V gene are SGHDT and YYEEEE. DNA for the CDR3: TGTGCCAGCAGCTTAAACAGGGGGCTTCGCAATAGCAATCAGCCCCAGCATTTT. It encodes CASSLNRGLRNSNQPQHF.

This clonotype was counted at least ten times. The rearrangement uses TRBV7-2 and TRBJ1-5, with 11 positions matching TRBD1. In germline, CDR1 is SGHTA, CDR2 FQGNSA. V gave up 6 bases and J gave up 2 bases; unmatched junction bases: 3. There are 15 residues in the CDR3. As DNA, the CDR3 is TGTGCCAGCAGATCGGGACAGGGGGGCAATCAGCCCCAGCATTTT. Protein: CASRSGQGGNQPQHF.

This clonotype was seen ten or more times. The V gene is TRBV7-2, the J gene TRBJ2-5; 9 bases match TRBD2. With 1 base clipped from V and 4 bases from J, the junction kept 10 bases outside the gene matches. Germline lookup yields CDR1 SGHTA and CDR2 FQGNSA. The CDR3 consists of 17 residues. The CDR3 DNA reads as TGTGCCAGCAGCTTAGAGGAGGTGCGGGGGGGAAGAGAGACCCAGTACTTC. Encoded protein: CASSLEEVRGGRETQYF. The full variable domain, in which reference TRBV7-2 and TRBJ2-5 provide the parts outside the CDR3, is GAGVSQSPSNKVTEKGKDVELRCDPISGHTALYWYRQSLGQGLEFLIYFQGNSAPDKSGLPSDRFSAERTGGSVSTLTIQRTQQEDSAVYLCASSLEEVRGGRETQYFGPGTRLLVL.

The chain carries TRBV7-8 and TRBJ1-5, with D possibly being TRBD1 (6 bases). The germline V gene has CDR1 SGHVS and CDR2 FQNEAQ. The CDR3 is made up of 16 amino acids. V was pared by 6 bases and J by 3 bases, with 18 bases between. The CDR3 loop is CASSFAAAGANQPQHF. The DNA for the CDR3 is TGTGCCAGCAGTTTTGCAGCCGCAGGGGCCAATCAGCCCCAGCATTTT.

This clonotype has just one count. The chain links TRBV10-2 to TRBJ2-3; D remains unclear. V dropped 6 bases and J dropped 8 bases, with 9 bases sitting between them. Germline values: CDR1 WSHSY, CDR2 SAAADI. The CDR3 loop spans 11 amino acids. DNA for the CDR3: TGCGCCAGCAGGCTTGGCGGTACGCAGTATTTT. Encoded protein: CASRLGGTQYF.

In DNA, the CDR3 is TGTGCCAGCAGTTTAGACGCTGTCCAGTACTTC. Translated: CASSLDAVQYF. This chain joins TRBV28 and TRBJ2-7; D remains unclear. CDR3 length: 11 amino acids. V lost 2 bases to trimming and J lost 10 bases, with 9 bases between them. Germline V gene data show CDR1 as MDHEN and CDR2 as SYDVKM.

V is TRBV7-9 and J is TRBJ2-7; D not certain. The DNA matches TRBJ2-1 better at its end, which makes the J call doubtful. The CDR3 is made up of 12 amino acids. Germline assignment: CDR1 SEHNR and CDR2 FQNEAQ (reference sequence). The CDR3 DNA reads TGTGCCAGCAGCACGGACGGCAATGAGCAGTTCTTC. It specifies CASSTDGNEQFF.

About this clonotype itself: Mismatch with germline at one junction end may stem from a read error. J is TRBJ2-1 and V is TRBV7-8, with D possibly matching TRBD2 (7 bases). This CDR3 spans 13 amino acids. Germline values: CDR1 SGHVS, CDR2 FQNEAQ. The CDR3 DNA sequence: TGTGCCAGCAGCTTTTGGGGGGGCGATGAGCAGTCCTTC. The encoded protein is CASSFWGGDEQSF. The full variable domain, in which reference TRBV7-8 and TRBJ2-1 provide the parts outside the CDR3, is GAGVSQSPRYKVAKRGQDVALRCDPISGHVSLFWYQQALGQGPEFLTYFQNEAQLDKSGLPSDRFFAERPEGSVSTLKIQRTQQEDSAVYLCASSFWGGDEQSFGPGTRLTVL.

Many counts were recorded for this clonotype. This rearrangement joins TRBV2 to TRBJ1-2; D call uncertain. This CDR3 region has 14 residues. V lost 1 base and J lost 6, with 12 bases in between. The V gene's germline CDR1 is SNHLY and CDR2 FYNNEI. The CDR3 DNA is TGTGCCAGCAGTGAAGATAAGGCGGGAAATGGCTACACCTTC. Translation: CASSEDKAGNGYTF.

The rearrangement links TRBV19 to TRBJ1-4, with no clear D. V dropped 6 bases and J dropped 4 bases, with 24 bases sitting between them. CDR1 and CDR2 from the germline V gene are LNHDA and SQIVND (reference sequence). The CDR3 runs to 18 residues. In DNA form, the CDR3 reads TGTGCCAGTAGCAACTCACGGAGGCGGCCGGAAAATAATGAAAAACTGTTTTTT. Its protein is CASSNSRRRPENNEKLFF.

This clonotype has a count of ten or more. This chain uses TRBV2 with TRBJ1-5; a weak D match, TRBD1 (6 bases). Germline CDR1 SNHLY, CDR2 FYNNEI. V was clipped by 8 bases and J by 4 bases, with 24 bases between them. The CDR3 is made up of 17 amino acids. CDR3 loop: CASAGGYARQENQPQHF. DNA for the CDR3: TGTGCCAGCGCGGGGGGGTATGCCCGACAGGAAAATCAGCCCCAGCATTTT.

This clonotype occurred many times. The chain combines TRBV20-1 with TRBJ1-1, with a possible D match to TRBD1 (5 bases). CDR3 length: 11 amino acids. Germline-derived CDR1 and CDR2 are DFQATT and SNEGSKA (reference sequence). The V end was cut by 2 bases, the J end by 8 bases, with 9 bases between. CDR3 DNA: TGCAGTGCTAGATCGGGGGGGGAAGCTTTCTTT. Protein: CSARSGGEAFF.

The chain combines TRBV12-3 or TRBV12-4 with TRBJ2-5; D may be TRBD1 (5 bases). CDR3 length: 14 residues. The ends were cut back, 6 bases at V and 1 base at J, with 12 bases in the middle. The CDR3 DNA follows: TGTGCCAGCAGGCAGACAGCACTCCAAGAGACCCAGTACTTC. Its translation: CASRQTALQETQYF.

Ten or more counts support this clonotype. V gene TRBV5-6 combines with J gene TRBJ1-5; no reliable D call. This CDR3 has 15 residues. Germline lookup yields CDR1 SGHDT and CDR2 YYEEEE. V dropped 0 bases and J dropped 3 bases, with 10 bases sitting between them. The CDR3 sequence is CASSLAGGNNQPQHF. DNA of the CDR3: TGTGCCAGCAGCTTGGCCGGAGGGAACAATCAGCCCCAGCATTTT.

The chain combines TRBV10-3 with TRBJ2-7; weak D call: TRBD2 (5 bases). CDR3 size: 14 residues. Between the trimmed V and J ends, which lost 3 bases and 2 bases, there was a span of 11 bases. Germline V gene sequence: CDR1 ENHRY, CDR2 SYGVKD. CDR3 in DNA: TGTGCCATCAGTGAAGGGAGCCTTACCTACGAGCAGTACTTC. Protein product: CAISEGSLTYEQYF.

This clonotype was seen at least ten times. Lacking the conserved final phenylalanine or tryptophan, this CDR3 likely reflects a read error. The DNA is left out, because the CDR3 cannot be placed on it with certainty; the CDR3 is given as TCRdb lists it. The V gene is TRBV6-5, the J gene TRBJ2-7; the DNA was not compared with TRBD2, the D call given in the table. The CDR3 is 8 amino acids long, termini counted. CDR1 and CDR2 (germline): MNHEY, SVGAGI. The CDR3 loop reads CASSELAG.

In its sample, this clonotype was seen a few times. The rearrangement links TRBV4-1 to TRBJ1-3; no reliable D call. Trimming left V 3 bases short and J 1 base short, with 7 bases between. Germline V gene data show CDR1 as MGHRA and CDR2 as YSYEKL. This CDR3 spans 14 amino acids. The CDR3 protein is CASSQVGSGNTIYF. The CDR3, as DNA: TGCGCCAGCAGCCAGGTGGGGTCTGGAAACACCATATATTTT.

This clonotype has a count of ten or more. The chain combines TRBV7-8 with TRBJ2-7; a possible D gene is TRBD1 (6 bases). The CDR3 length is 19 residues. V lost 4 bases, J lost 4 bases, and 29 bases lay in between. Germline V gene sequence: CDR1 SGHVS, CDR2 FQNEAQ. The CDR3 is CASSSQSPQDRRISYEQYF. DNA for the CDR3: TGTGCCAGCAGCTCACAAAGCCCCCAGGACAGACGGATTTCGTACGAGCAGTACTTC.

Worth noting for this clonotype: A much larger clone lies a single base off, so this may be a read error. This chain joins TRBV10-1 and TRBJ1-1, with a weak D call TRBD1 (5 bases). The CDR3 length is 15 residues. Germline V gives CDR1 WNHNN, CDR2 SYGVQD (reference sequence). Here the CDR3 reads CAGSRRQGLNTEAFF. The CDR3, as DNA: TGCGCCGGCAGTAGACGTCAGGGATTGAACACTGAAGCTTTCTTT.

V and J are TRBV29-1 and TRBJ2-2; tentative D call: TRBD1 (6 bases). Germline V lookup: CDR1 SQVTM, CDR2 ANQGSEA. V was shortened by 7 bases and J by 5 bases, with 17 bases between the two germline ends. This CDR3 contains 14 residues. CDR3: CSAGPRGSTGELFF. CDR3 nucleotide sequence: TGCAGCGCCGGGCCCAGGGGAAGTACCGGGGAGCTGTTTTTT.

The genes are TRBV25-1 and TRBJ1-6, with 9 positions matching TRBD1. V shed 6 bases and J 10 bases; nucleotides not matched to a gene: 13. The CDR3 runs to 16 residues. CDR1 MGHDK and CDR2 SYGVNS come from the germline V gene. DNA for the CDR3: TGTGCCAGCAGCCAAGGGGACAGGGTAGTATGGTCACCCCTCCACTTT. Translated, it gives CASSQGDRVVWSPLHF.

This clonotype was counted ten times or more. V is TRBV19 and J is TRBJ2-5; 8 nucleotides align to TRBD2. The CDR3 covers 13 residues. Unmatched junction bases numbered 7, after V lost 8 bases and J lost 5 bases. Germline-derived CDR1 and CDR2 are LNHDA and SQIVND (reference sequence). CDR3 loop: CASASGRGETQYF. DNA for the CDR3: TGTGCCAGTGCGAGCGGGAGAGGGGAGACCCAGTACTTC.

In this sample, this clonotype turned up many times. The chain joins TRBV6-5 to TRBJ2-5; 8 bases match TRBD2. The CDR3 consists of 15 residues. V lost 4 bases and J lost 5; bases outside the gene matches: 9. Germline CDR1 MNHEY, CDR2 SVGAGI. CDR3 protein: CASSLASGRGETQYF. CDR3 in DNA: TGTGCCAGCAGTTTGGCGAGCGGGAGAGGGGAGACCCAGTACTTC.

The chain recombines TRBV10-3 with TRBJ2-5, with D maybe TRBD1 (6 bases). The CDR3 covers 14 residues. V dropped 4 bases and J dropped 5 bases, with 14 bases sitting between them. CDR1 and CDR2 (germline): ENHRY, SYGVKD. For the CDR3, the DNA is TGTGCCATCAGTGTCCAGGGGAGCGGCGAGACCCAGTACTTC. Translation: CAISVQGSGETQYF.

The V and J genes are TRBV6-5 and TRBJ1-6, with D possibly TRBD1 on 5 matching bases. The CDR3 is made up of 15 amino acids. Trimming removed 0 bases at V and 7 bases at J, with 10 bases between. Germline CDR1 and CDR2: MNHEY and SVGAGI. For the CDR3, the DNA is TGTGCCAGCAGTTACTCGTGGAGGGGCAATTCACCCCTCCACTTT. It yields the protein CASSYSWRGNSPLHF.

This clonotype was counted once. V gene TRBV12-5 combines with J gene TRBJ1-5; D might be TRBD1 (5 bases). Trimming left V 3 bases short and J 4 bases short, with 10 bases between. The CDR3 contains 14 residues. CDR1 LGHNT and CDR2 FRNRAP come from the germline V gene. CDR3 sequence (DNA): TGTGCTAGTGGTTTCGGGGGAGAGAATCAGCCCCAGCATTTT. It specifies CASGFGGENQPQHF.

The DNA of the CDR3 is TGTGCCACCAGCAGATCACAGGATAGCTATAGCAATCAGCCCCAGCATTTT. Amino acids: CATSRSQDSYSNQPQHF. This chain links TRBV15 with TRBJ1-5; D possibly corresponds to TRBD1 (5 bases). The CDR3 is 17 residues long. Trimming removed 2 bases at V and 0 bases at J, with 14 bases between. CDR1 is LNHNV, CDR2 YYDKDF, per germline (reference sequence).

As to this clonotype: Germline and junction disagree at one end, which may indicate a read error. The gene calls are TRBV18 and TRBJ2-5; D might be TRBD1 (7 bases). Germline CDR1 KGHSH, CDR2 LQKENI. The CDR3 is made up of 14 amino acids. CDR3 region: CAGSRGTDEETQYF. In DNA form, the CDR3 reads TGTGCCGGCTCACGCGGGACAGACGAAGAGACCCAGTACTTC.